Listed below are T cell receptor beta chains from one sample, sequenced in a study of T cell changes during pregnancy in multiple sclerosis. The assay was immunoSEQ multiplex PCR, and TCRdb's table has in-frame clones only and misses some. The profile shows 65,000 to 80,000 clones, about 92% of them singletons. The sequenced sample was CD4+ T cells from peripheral blood mononuclear cells, obtained before pregnancy. These receptors all stem from a female donor with multiple sclerosis, enrolled in a pregnancy study. The CDR3 runs from the conserved cysteine through the conserved F or W. Fields, in order: clone size, J gene, V gene, D gene, CDR3 DNA, CDR3 protein. D genes are given only for firm matches. Clone size is not always given. Where it is, it says once, few, many or a class for expanded clones.

size: .
J: TRBJ2-2
V: TRBV10-3
D: TRBD2
DNA: TGTGCCATCATGCAGACTAGCCCCACAGCCGGGGAGCTGTTTTTT
CDR3: CAIMQTSPTAGELFF

size: once
J: TRBJ2-7
V: TRBV5-1
D: TRBD2
DNA: TGCGCCAGCAGCCCCGGGACTAGCGGGGGGTACGAGCAGTACTTC
CDR3: CASSPGTSGGYEQYF

size: .
J: TRBJ2-6
V: TRBV5-1
D: TRBD1
DNA: TGCGCCAGCAGCTCGACAGGGGGCGCCTCCTTCTCTGGGGCCAACGTCCTGACTTTC
CDR3: CASSSTGGASFSGANVLTF

size: .
J: TRBJ1-2
V: TRBV27
D: TRBD1
DNA: TGTGCCAGCAGTTTATTCAGGGGGAACTATGGCTACACCTTC
CDR3: CASSLFRGNYGYTF

size: .
J: TRBJ1-5
V: TRBV6-1
D: TRBD1
DNA: TGTGCCATCCGGCCGGGACAGGGATTTACTCAGCCCCAGCATTTT
CDR3: CAIRPGQGFTQPQHF

size: .
J: TRBJ1-2
V: TRBV7-6
D: TRBD1
DNA: TGTGCCAGCAGCAACCCGGGACAGGGTCTCTATGGCTACACCTTC
CDR3: CASSNPGQGLYGYTF

size: .
J: TRBJ2-5
V: TRBV28
D: .
DNA: TGTGCCAGCAGTTTCTGGGGACAAATAGAGGAGGAGACCCAGTACTTC
CDR3: CASSFWGQIEEETQYF

size: .
J: TRBJ1-1
V: TRBV10-2
D: .
DNA: TGCGCCAGTTTAAAGACATTGGAGAACACTGAAGCTTTCTTT
CDR3: CASLKTLENTEAFF

size: .
J: TRBJ2-1
V: TRBV5-1
D: .
DNA: TGCGCCAGCAGCCGCCCTGAGGGCTTGAGGGGGTTAGGAGAGCAGTTCTTC
CDR3: CASSRPEGLRGLGEQFF

size: .
J: TRBJ2-1
V: TRBV6-1
D: .
DNA: TGTGCCAGCAGCAGGGATTACAATGAGCAGTTCTTC
CDR3: CASSRDYNEQFF

size: .
J: TRBJ1-2
V: TRBV5-6
D: TRBD1
DNA: TGTGCCAGCAGCTTGGCGACAGGGATTGGTGGCTACACCTTC
CDR3: CASSLATGIGGYTF

size: .
J: TRBJ2-1
V: TRBV7-8
D: TRBD2
DNA: TGTGCCAGCAGCTTAGGGGCTAGCGGGACCTACTACAATGAGCAGTTCTTC
CDR3: CASSLGASGTYYNEQFF

size: few
J: TRBJ2-1
V: TRBV6-1
D: TRBD2
DNA: TGTGCCAGCAGTCGAGGGGCGGGGGACAATGAGCAGTTCTTC
CDR3: CASSRGAGDNEQFF

size: .
J: TRBJ1-3
V: TRBV29-1
D: .
DNA: TGCAGCGTTTCAAACCCTACAGGGACTAGCTCTGGAAACACCATATATTTT
CDR3: CSVSNPTGTSSGNTIYF

size: once
J: TRBJ1-6
V: TRBV19
D: .
DNA: TGTGCCAGCCAGGAATGGGCCCAGTATAATTCACCCCTCCACTTT
CDR3: CASQEWAQYNSPLHF

size: .
J: TRBJ1-4
V: TRBV28
D: .
DNA: TGTGCCAGCAGTCCTCGGAGGGCTGCAACTAATGAAAAACTGTTTTTT
CDR3: CASSPRRAATNEKLFF

size: .
J: TRBJ2-7
V: TRBV27
D: TRBD1
DNA: TGTGCCAGCAGTAATCCCGGGACAGGACCCTACGAGCAGTACTTC
CDR3: CASSNPGTGPYEQYF

size: .
J: TRBJ2-3
V: TRBV4-1
D: .
DNA: TGCGCCAGCAGCCAAGATCTCACAGTAGATACGCAGTATTTT
CDR3: CASSQDLTVDTQYF

size: .
J: TRBJ1-1
V: TRBV30
D: .
DNA: TGTGCCTTTAAAGGACAGACGAACACTGAAGCTTTCTTT
CDR3: CAFKGQTNTEAFF

size: .
J: TRBJ1-2
V: TRBV18
D: TRBD1
DNA: TGTGCCAGCTCACCGGGACAGCCTTACTATGGCTACACCTTC
CDR3: CASSPGQPYYGYTF

size: once
J: TRBJ2-3
V: TRBV9
D: .
DNA: TGTGCCAGCAGCATCCAGGGTCCCGATACGCAGTATTTT
CDR3: CASSIQGPDTQYF

size: .
J: TRBJ1-4
V: TRBV29-1
D: TRBD1
DNA: TGCAGCGTTCACCTTGGACAGGGGGAAGTAAAACTGTTTTTT
CDR3: CSVHLGQGEVKLFF

size: .
J: TRBJ2-5
V: TRBV6-1
D: TRBD1
DNA: TGTGCCAGCAGTTCCCGGGACAGGGATTGGGAGACCCAGTACTTC
CDR3: CASSSRDRDWETQYF

size: once
J: TRBJ2-5
V: TRBV5-1
D: TRBD2
DNA: TGCGCCAGCAGTCCCGGGACTAGCGGATTCCAAGAGACCCAGTACTTC
CDR3: CASSPGTSGFQETQYF

size: .
J: TRBJ1-3
V: TRBV19
D: .
DNA: TGTGCCAGTAGTATTCAGGGGCGAAACACCATATATTTT
CDR3: CASSIQGRNTIYF

size: .
J: TRBJ2-7
V: TRBV20-1
D: .
DNA: TGCAGCGCAAGGAGCTCCTACGAGCAGTACTTC
CDR3: CSARSSYEQYF

size: few
J: TRBJ1-1
V: TRBV14
D: TRBD1
DNA: TGTGCCAGCAGCCTACGACAGGGCCGTACTGAAGCTTTCTTT
CDR3: CASSLRQGRTEAFF